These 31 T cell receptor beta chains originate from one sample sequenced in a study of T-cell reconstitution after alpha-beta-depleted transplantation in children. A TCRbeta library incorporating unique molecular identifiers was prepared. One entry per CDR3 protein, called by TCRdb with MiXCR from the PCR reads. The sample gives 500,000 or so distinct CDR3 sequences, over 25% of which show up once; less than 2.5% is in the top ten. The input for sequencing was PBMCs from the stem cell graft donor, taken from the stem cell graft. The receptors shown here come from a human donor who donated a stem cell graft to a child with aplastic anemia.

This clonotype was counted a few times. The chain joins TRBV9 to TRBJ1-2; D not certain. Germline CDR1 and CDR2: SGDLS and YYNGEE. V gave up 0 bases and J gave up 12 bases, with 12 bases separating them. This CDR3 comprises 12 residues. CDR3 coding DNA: TGTGCCAGCAGCGTAGGAAGCGGGGTCCACACCTTC. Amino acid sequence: CASSVGSGVHTF.

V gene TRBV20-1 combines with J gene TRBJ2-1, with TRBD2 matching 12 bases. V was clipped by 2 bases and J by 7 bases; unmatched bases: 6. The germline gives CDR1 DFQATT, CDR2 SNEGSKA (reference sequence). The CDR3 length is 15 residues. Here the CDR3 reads CSARLTSGRRNEQFF. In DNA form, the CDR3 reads TGCAGTGCTAGACTTACTAGCGGGAGGCGGAATGAGCAGTTCTTC.

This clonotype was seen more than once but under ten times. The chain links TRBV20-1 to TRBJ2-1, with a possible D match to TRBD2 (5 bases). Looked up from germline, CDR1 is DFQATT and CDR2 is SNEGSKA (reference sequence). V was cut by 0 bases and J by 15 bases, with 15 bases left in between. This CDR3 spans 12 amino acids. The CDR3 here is CSARDRELEWFF. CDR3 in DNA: TGCAGTGCTAGAGATCGAGAACTAGAGTGGTTCTTC.

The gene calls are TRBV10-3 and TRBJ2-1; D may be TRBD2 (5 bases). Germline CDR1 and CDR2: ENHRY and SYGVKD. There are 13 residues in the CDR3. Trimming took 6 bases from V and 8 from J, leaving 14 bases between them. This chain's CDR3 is CAIRPGGGDEQFF. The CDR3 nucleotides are TGTGCCATCAGACCTGGAGGAGGCGATGAGCAGTTCTTC.

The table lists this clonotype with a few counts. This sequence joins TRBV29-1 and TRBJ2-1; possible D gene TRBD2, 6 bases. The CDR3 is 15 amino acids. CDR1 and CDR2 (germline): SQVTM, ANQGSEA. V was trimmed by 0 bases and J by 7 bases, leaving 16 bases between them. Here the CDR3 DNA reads TGCAGCGTTGAAGAGGCGGGACTCCGGCGGAATGAGCAGTTCTTC. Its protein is CSVEEAGLRRNEQFF.

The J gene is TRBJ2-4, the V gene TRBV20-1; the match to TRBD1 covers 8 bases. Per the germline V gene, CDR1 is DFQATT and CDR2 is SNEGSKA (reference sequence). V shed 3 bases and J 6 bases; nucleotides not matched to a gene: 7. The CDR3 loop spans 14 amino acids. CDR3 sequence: CSARMRQGINIQYF. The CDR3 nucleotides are TGCAGTGCTAGGATGCGACAGGGGATAAACATTCAGTACTTC.

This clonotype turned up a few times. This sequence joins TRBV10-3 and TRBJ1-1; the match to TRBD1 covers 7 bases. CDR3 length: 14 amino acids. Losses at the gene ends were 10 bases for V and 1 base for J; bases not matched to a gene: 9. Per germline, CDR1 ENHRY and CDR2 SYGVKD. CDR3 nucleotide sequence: TGTGCCACGAAGGGACAGCCTCCGAACACTGAAGCTTTCTTT. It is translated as CATKGQPPNTEAFF.

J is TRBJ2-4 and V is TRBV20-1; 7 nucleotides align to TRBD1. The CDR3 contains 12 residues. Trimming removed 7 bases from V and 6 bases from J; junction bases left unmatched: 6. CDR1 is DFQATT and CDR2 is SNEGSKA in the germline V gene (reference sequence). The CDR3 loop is CSGKGAGNIQYF. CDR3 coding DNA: TGCAGTGGCAAGGGGGCTGGAAACATTCAGTACTTC.

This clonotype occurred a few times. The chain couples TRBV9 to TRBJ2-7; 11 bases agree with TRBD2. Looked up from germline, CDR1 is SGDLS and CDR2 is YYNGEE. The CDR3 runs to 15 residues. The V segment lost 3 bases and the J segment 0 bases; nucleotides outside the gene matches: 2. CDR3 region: CASSDGLAGSYEQYF. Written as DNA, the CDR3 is TGTGCCAGCAGCGACGGACTAGCGGGCTCCTACGAGCAGTACTTC.

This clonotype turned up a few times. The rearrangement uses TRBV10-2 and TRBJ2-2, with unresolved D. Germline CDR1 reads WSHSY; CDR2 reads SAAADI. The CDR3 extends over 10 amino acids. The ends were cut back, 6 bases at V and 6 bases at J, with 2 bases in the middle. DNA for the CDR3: TGCGCCAGCAGCTCCGGGGAGCTGTTTTTT. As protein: CASSSGELFF.

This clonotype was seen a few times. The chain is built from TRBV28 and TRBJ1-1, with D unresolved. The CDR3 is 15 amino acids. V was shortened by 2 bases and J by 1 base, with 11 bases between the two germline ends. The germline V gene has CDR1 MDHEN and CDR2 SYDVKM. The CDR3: CASSLDLSRNTEAFF. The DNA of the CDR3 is TGTGCCAGCAGTTTAGACCTATCAAGGAACACTGAAGCTTTCTTT. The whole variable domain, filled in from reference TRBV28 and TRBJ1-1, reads DVKVTQSSRYLVKRTGEKVFLECVQDMDHENMFWYRQDPGLGLRLIYFSYDVKMKEKGDIPEGYSVSREKKERFSLILESASTNQTSMYLCASSLDLSRNTEAFFGQGTRLTVV.

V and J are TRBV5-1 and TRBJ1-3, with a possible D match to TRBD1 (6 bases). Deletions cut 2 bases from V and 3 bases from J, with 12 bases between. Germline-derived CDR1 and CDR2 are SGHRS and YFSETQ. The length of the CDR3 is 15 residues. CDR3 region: CASSFAGADGNTIYF. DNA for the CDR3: TGCGCCAGCAGCTTCGCAGGGGCGGATGGAAACACCATATATTTT.

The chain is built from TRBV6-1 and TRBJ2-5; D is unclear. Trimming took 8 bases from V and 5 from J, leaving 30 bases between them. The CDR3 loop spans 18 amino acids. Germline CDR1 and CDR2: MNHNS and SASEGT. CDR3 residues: CASATAPDVLSVTETQYF. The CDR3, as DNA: TGTGCCAGCGCAACTGCCCCGGATGTTCTCTCGGTCACGGAGACCCAGTACTTC.

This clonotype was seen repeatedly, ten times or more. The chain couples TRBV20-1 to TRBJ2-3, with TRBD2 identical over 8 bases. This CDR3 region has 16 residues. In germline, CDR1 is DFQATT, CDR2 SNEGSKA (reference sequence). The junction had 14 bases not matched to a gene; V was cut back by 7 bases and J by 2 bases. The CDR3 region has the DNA TGCAGTGATCAGAGGCTAGCGGGCCGGATCACAGATACGCAGTATTTT. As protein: CSDQRLAGRITDTQYF.

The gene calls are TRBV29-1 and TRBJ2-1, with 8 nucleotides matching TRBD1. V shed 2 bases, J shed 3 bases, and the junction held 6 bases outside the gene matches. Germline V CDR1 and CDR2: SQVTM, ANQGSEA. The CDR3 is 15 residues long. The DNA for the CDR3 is TGCAGCGTTGAAATTTTACAGGGGGTCTACAATGAGCAGTTCTTC. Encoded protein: CSVEILQGVYNEQFF.

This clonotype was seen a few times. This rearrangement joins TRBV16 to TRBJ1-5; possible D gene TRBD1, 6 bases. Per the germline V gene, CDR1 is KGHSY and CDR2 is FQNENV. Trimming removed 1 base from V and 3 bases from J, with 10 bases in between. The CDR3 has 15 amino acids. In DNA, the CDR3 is TGTGCCAGCAGCCAATTCACAGGGCCCAATCAGCCCCAGCATTTT. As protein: CASSQFTGPNQPQHF.

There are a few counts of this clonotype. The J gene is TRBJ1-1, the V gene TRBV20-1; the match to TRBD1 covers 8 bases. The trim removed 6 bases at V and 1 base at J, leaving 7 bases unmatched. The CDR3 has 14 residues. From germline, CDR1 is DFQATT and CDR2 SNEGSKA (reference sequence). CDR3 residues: CSAYKGQANTEAFF. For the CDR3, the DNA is TGCAGTGCCTATAAGGGACAGGCGAACACTGAAGCTTTCTTT.

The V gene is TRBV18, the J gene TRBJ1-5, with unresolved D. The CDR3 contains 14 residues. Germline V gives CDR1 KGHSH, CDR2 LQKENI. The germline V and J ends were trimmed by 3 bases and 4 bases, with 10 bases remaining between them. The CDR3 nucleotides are TGTGCCAGCTCACCTCAGGTTGGGAATCAGCCCCAGCATTTT. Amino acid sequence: CASSPQVGNQPQHF.

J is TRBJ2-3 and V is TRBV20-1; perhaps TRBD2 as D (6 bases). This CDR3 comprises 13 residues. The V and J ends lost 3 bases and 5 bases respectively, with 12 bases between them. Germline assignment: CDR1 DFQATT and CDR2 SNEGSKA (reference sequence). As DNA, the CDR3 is TGCAGTGCTAGCGAACTAGCAGTAGATACGCAGTATTTT. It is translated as CSASELAVDTQYF.

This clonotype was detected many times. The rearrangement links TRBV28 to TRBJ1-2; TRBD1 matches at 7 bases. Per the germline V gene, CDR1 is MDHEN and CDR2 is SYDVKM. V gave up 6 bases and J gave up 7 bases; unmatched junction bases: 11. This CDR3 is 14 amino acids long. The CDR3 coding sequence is TGTGCCAGCAGCTTAGAATCGTACAGGGGTGGCTACACCTTC. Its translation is CASSLESYRGGYTF.

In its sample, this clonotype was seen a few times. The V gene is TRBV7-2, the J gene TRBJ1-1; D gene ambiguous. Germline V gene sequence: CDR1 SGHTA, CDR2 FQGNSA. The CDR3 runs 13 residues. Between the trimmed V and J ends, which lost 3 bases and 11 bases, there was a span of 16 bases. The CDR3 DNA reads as TGTGCCAGCAGCTTGGATGTGGTCAGGTCGGCTTTCTTT. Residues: CASSLDVVRSAFF.

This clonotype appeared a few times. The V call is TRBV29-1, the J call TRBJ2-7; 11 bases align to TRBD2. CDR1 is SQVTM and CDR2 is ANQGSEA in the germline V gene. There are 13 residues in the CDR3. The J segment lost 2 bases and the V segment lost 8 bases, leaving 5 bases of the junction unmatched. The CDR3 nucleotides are TGCAGCTATAGCGGGAGGGCGGCCTACGAGCAGTACTTC. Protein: CSYSGRAAYEQYF.

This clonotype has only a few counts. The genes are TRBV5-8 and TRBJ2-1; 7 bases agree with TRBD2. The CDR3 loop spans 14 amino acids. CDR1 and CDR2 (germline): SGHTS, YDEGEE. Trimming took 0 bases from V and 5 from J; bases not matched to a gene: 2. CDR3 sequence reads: CASSLVSGNNEQFF. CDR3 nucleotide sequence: TGTGCCAGCAGCTTGGTAAGCGGGAACAATGAGCAGTTCTTC.

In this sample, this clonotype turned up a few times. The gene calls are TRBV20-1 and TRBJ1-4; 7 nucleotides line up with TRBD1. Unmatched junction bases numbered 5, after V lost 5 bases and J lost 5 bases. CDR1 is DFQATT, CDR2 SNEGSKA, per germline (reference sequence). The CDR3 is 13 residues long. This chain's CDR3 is CSAPGTDNEKLFF. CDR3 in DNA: TGCAGTGCTCCCGGGACAGACAATGAAAAACTGTTTTTT.

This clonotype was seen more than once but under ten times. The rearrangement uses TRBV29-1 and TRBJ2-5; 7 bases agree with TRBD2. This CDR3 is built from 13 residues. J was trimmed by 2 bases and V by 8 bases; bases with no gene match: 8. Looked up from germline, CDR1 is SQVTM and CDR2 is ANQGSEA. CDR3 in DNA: TGCAGCCTCCGGACGGGGGGACAAGAGACCCAGTACTTC. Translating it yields CSLRTGGQETQYF.

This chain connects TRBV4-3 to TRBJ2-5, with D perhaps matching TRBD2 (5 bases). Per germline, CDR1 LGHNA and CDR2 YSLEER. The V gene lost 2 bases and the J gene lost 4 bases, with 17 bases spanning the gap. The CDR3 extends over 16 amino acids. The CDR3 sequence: CASSQNRGLDLETQYF. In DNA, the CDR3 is TGCGCCAGCAGCCAAAATCGAGGGTTGGATTTAGAGACCCAGTACTTC.

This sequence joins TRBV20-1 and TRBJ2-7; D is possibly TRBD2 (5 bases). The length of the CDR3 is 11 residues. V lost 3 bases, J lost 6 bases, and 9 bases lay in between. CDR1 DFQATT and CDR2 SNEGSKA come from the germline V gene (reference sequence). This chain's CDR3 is CSASPSSEQYF. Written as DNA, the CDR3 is TGCAGTGCTAGTCCTAGCTCCGAGCAGTACTTC.

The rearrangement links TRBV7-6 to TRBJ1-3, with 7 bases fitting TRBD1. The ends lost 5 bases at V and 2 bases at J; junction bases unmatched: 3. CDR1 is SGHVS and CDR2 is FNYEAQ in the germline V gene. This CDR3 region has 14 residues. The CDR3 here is CASSPGGAGNTIYF. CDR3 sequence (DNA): TGTGCCAGCAGCCCAGGGGGGGCTGGAAACACCATATATTTT.

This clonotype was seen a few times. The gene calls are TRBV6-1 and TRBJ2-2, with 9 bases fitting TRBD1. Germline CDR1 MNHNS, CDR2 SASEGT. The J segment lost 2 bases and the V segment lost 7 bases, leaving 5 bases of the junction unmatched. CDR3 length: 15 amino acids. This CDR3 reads CASTRDRANTGELFF. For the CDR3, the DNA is TGTGCCAGCACTCGGGACAGGGCAAACACCGGGGAGCTGTTTTTT.

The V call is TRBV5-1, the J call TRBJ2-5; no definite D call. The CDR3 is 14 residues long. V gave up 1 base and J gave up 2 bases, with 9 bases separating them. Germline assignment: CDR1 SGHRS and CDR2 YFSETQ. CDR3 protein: CASSLTSVQETQYF. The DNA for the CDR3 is TGCGCCAGCAGCTTGACCTCGGTACAAGAGACCCAGTACTTC. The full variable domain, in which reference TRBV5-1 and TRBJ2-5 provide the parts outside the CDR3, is KAGVTQTPRYLIKTRGQQVTLSCSPISGHRSVSWYQQTPGQGLQFLFEYFSETQRNKGNFPGRFSGRQFSNSRSEMNVSTLELGDSALYLCASSLTSVQETQYFGPGTRLLVL.

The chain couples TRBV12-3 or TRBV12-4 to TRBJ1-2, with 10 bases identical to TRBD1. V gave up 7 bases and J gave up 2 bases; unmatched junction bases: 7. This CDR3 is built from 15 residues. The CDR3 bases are TGTGCCAGCAACCCGGGACAGGGGTACAACTATGGCTACACCTTC. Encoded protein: CASNPGQGYNYGYTF.